This record looks at one TCR beta chain sequence and its context. What it binds is not known. This record belongs to a study of cytomegalovirus exposure and HLA in healthy donors. Study outcomes and limitations: Analysis performed later found 16,000 or so TCR beta sequences associated with HLA alleles at 0.05 false discovery rate. The authors considered a cluster of highly shared sequence variants likely to be a sequencing artifact. A missense DCLRE1C variant was associated with V- and J-gene trimming of TCR beta chains in a later analysis, and an independent cohort replicated the association. TCR beta chains associated with HLA were, in a later analysis, more clonally expanded than equally common others.

With 0 bases removed from V and 4 bases from J, the gap between germline ends came to 6 bases. Germline CDR1 reads LNHNV; CDR2 reads YYDKDF (reference sequence). The CDR3 loop spans 14 amino acids. The PCR had 60 Vbeta and 13 Jbeta primers. Some clones are missing from TCRdb's copy, which holds only in-frame ones; the method was immunoSEQ multiplex PCR. In the table there are 95,000 to 130,000 clones, 70% to 75% of which are singletons. The sample consisted of PBMCs. V gene TRBV15 combines with J gene TRBJ2-2; a possible D gene is TRBD1 (5 bases). The TCR sequence derives from a young woman in good health and CMV-seronegative. As DNA, the CDR3 is TGTGCCACCAGCAGAGACAGGGCCACCGGGGAGCTGTTTTTT. Translated, it gives CATSRDRATGELFF.